Included here is one TCR beta chain sequence, with context. No antigen is known for it. These data belong to a study of T cells in localized non-small cell lung cancer. General study points: A single tumor region was sequenced, leaving heterogeneity possible.

Deletions cut 11 bases from V and 2 bases from J, with 13 bases between. The germline gives CDR1 SEHNR, CDR2 FQNEAQ (reference sequence). The CDR3 length is 13 residues. Using immunoSEQ multiplex PCR, the repertoire was profiled, and TCRdb retains in-frame clones only, with some absent. The sample includes roughly 40,000 clones, over 70% seen only once; the top ten take 2.7%. The chain uses TRBV7-9 and TRBJ2-1, with D uncertain. The sequence came from a woman aged 40 to 75 with stage I lung adenocarcinoma. The material sequenced was peripheral blood, taken before any cancer treatment. The CDR3 protein is CAGLPGPYNEQFF. In DNA, the CDR3 is TGTGCCGGGCTGCCGGGCCCCTACAATGAGCAGTTCTTC.